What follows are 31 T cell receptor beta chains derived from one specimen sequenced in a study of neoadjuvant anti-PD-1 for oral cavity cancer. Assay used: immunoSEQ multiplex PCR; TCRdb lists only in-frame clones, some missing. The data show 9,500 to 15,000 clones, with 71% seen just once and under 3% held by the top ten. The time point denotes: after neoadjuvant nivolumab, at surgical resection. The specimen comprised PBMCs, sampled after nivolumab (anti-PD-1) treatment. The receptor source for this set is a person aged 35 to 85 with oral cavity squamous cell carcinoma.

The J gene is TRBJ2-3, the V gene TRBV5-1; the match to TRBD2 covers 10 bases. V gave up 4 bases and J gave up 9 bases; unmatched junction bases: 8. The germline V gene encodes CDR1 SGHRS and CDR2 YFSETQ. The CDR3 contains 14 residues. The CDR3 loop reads CASSLRLAGLTQYF. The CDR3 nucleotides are TGCGCCAGCAGCCTAAGACTAGCGGGTTTAACGCAGTATTTT. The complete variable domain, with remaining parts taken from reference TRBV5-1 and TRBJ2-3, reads KAGVTQTPRYLIKTRGQQVTLSCSPISGHRSVSWYQQTPGQGLQFLFEYFSETQRNKGNFPGRFSGRQFSNSRSEMNVSTLELGDSALYLCASSLRLAGLTQYFGPGTRLTVL.

For the CDR3, the DNA is TGTGCCAGCCATGGCGGGGGGTATTTTAATCAGCCCCAGCATTTT. Its protein is CASHGGGYFNQPQHF. The chain uses TRBV6-1 and TRBJ1-5; D perhaps matches TRBD1 (5 bases). Trimming removed 8 bases from V and 4 bases from J, with 18 bases in between. The CDR3 length is 15 residues. Per the germline V gene, CDR1 is MNHNS and CDR2 is SASEGT.

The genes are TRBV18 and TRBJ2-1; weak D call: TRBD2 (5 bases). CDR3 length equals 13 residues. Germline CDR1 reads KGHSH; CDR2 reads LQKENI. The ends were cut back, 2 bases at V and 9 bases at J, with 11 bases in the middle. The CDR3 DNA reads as TGTGCCAGCTCACCAGTGGCTAGCAGTGAGCAGTTCTTC. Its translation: CASSPVASSEQFF.

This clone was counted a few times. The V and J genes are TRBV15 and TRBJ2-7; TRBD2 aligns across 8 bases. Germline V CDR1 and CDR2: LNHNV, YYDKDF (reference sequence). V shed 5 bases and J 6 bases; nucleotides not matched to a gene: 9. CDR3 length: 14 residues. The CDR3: CATSVRTREGEQYF. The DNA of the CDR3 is TGTGCCACCAGCGTTCGGACCCGGGAGGGCGAGCAGTACTTC.

The CDR3 reads CASSNIAGGVYEQYF. The CDR3, as DNA: TGTGCCAGCAGTAATATAGCGGGAGGTGTATACGAGCAGTACTTC. The rearrangement joins TRBV25-1 to TRBJ2-7; 10 nucleotides align to TRBD2. Germline CDR1 reads MGHDK; CDR2 reads SYGVNS. The CDR3 consists of 15 residues. The J segment lost 4 bases and the V segment lost 5 bases, leaving 8 bases of the junction unmatched.

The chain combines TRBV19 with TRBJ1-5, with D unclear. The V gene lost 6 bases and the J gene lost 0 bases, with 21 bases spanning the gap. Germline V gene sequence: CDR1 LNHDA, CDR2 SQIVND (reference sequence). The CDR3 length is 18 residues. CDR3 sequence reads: CASSSTITAGSSNQPQHF. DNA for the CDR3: TGTGCCAGTAGCTCGACGATTACCGCGGGGTCTAGCAATCAGCCCCAGCATTTT.

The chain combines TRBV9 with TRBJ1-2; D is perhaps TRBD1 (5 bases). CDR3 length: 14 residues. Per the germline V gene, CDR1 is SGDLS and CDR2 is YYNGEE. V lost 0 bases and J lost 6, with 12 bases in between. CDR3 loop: CASSVDLGGDGYTF. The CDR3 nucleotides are TGTGCCAGCAGCGTAGATCTCGGAGGGGATGGCTACACCTTC.

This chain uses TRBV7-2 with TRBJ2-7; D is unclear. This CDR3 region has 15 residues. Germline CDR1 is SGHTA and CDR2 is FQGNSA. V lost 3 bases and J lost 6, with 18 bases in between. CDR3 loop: CASSLSGGFGSEQYF. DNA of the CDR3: TGTGCCAGCAGCTTGTCAGGCGGTTTCGGTTCCGAGCAGTACTTC.

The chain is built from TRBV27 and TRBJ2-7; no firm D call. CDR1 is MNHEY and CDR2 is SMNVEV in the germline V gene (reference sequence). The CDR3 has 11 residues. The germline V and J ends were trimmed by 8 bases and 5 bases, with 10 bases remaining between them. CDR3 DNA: TGTGCCAGCGGGCAGGCCCACGAGCAGTACTTC. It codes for CASGQAHEQYF.

CDR3 loop: CASSVSTDTQYF. In DNA, the CDR3 is TGTGCCAGCAGCGTAAGCACAGATACGCAGTATTTT. This chain links TRBV9 with TRBJ2-3; D not certain. V was shortened by 1 base and J by 0 bases, with 0 bases between the two germline ends. Germline V gives CDR1 SGDLS, CDR2 YYNGEE. The CDR3 is 12 amino acids.

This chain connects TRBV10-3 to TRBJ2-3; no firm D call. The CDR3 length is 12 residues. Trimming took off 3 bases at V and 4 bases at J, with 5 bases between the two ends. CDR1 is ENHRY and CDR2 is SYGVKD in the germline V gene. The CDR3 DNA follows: TGTGCCATCAGTGACAGCGCAGATACGCAGTATTTT. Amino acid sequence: CAISDSADTQYF.

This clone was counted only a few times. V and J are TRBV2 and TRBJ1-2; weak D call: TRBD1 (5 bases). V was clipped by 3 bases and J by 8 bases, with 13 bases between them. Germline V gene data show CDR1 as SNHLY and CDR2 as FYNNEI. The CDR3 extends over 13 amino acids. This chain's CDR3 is CASSEGRQFGYTF. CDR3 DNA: TGTGCCAGCAGTGAGGGGCGACAGTTCGGCTACACCTTC.

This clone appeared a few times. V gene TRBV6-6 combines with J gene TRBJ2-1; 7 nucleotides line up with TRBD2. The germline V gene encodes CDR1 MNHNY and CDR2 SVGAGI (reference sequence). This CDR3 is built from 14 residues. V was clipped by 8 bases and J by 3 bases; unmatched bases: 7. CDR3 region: CASLGLADYNEQFF. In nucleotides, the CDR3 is TGTGCCAGCCTCGGGCTAGCGGACTACAATGAGCAGTTCTTC.

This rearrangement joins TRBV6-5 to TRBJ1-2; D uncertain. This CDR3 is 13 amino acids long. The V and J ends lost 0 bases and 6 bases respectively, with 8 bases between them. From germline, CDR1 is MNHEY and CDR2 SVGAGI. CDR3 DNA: TGTGCCAGCAGTTACTCGACCTTTAATGGCTACACCTTC. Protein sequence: CASSYSTFNGYTF.

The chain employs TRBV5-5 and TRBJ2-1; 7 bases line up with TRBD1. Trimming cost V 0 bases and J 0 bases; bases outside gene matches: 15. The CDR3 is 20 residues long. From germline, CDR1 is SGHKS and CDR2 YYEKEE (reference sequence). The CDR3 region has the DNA TGTGCCAGCAGCTTGGACCACTACCTGACAGGGCTTAGCTCCTACAATGAGCAGTTCTTC. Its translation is CASSLDHYLTGLSSYNEQFF.

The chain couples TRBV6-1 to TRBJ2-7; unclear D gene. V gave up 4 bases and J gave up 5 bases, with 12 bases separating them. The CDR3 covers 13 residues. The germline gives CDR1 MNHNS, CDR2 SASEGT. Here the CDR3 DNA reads TGTGCCAGCAGTGTCCCGCCCTCGAACGAGCAGTACTTC. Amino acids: CASSVPPSNEQYF.

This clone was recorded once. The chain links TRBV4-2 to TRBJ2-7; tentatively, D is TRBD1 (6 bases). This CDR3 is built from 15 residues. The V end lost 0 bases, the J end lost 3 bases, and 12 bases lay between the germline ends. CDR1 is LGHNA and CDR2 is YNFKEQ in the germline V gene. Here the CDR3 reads CASSQDLTGNYEQYF. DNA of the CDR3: TGTGCCAGCAGCCAAGATCTAACAGGGAACTACGAGCAGTACTTC.

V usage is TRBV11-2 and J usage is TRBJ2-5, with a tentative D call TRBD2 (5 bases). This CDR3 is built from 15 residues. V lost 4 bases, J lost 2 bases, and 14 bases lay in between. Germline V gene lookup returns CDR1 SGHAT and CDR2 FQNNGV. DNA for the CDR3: TGTGCCAGCAGCTCTCGACCTAGCCAGCAAGAGACCCAGTACTTC. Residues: CASSSRPSQQETQYF.

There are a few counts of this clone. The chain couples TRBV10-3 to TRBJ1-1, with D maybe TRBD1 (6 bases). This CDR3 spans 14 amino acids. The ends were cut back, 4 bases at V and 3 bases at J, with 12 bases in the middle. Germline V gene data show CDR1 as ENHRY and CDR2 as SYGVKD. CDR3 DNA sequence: TGTGCCATCAGTGCCAGGGGACGCGACACTGAAGCTTTCTTT. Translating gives CAISARGRDTEAFF.

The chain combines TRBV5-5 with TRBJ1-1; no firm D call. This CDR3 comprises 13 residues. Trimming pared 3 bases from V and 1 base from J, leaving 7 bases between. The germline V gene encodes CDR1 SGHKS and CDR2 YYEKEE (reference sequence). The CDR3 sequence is CASSWGRNTEAFF. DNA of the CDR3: TGTGCCAGCAGCTGGGGTCGGAACACTGAAGCTTTCTTT.

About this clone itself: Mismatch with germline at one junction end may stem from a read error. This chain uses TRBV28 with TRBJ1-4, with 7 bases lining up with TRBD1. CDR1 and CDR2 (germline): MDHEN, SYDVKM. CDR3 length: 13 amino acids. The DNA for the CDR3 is TGTGCCAGCAGTTTATCGGGGCGACAGGGATGGTATTTT. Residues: CASSLSGRQGWYF.

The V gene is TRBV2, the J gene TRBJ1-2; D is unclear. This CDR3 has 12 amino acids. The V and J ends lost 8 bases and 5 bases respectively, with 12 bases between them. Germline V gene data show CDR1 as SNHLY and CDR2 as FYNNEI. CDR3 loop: CASSVRLYGYTF. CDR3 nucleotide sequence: TGTGCCAGCTCGGTCAGGCTTTATGGCTACACCTTC.

The CDR3 reads CASSLSGLGYTGELFF. The CDR3 DNA is TGCGCCAGCAGCTTATCGGGACTAGGATACACCGGGGAGCTGTTTTTT. V gene TRBV5-1 combines with J gene TRBJ2-2; TRBD2 matches at 8 bases. The CDR3 extends over 16 amino acids. Germline assignment: CDR1 SGHRS and CDR2 YFSETQ. V trimming: 2 bases; J trimming: 3 bases; junction bases outside the gene matches: 6. Full variable domain (remainder filled in from reference TRBV5-1 and TRBJ2-2): KAGVTQTPRYLIKTRGQQVTLSCSPISGHRSVSWYQQTPGQGLQFLFEYFSETQRNKGNFPGRFSGRQFSNSRSEMNVSTLELGDSALYLCASSLSGLGYTGELFFGEGSRLTVL.

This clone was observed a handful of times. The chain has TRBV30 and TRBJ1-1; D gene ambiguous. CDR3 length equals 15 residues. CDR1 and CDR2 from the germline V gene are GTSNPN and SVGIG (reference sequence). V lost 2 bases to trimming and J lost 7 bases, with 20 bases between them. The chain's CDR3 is CAWSPPGLGRYEAFF. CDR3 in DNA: TGTGCCTGGAGTCCCCCGGGTCTTGGACGTTATGAAGCTTTCTTT.

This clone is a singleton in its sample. CDR3 in amino acids: CASSASTDTQYF. The DNA of the CDR3 is TGTGCCAGCAGCGCTAGCACAGATACGCAGTATTTT. The chain combines TRBV5-4 with TRBJ2-3; D remains ambiguous. The CDR3 has 12 amino acids. V lost 4 bases, J lost 0 bases, and 3 bases lay in between. Germline-derived CDR1 and CDR2 are SGHNT and YYREEE (reference sequence). Variable domain in full (rest from reference TRBV5-4 and TRBJ2-3): ETGVTQSPTHLIKTRGQQVTLRCSSQSGHNTVSWYQQALGQGPQFIFQYYREEENGRGNFPPRFSGLQFPNYSSELNVNALELDDSALYLCASSASTDTQYFGPGTRLTVL.

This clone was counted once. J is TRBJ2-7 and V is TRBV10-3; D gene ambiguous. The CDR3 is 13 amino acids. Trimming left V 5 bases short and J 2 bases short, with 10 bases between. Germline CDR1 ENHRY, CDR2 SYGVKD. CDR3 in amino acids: CAISLQGPYEQYF. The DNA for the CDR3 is TGTGCCATCAGTTTGCAAGGGCCCTACGAGCAGTACTTC.

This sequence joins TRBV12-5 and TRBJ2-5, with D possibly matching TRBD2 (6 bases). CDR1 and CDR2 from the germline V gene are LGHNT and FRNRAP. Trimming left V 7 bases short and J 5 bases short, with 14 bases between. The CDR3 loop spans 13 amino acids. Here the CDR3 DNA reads TGTGCTAGTGTCGGAGGGGTTGGTGAGACCCAGTACTTC. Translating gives CASVGGVGETQYF. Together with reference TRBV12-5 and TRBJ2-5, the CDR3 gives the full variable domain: DARVTQTPRHKVTEMGQEVTMRCQPILGHNTVFWYRQTMMQGLELLAYFRNRAPLDDSGMPKDRFSAEMPDATLATLKIQPSEPRDSAVYFCASVGGVGETQYFGPGTRLLVL.

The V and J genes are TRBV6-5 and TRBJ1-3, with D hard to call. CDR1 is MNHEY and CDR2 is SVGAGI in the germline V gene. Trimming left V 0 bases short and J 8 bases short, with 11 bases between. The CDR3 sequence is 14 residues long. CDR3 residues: CASSYSVSGYTIYF. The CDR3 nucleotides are TGTGCCAGCAGTTACTCAGTATCGGGATACACCATATATTTT.

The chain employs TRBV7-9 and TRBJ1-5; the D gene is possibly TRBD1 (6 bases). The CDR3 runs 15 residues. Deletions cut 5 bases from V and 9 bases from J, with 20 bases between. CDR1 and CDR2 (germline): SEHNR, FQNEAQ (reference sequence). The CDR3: CASSPGQTRGGPQHF. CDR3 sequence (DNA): TGTGCCAGCAGCCCCGGACAGACCCGTGGGGGGCCCCAGCATTTT.

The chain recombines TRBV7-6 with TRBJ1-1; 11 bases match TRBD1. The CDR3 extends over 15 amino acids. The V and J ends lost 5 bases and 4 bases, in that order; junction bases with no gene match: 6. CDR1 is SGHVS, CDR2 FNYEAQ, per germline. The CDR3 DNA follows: TGTGCCAGCAGCGAGAGGACAGGGGGCACCACTGAAGCTTTCTTT. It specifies CASSERTGGTTEAFF.

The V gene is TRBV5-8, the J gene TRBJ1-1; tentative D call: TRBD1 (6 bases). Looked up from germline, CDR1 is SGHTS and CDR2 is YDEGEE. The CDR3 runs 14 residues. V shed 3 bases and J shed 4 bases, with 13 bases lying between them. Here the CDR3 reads CASSSGGPGTEAFF. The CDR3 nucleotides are TGTGCCAGCAGCTCTGGGGGGCCGGGCACTGAAGCTTTCTTT. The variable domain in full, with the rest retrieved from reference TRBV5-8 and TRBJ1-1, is EAGVTQSPTHLIKTRGQQATLRCSPISGHTSVYWYQQALGLGLQFLLWYDEGEERNRGNFPPRFSGRQFPNYSSELNVNALELEDSALYLCASSSGGPGTEAFFGQGTRLTVV.